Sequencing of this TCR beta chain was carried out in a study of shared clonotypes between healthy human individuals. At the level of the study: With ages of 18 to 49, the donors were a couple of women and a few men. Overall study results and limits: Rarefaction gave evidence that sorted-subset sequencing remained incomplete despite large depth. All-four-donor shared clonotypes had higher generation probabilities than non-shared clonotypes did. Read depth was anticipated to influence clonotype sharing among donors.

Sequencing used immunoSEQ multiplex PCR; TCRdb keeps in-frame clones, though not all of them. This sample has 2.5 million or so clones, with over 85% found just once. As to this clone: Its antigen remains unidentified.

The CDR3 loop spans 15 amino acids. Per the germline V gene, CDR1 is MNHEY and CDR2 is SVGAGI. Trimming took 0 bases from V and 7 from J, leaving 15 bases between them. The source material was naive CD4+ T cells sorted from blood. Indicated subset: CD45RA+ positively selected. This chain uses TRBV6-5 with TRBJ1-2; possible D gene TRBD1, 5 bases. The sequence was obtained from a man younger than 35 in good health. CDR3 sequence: CASSYSAGTGRGYTF. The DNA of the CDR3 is TGTGCCAGCAGTTACTCGGCAGGGACGGGTCGTGGCTACACCTTC.